The rows below give T cell receptor beta chains drawn from one sample of a study of blood T cell repertoires in COVID-19. Using immunoSEQ multiplex PCR, the repertoire was profiled, and TCRdb retains in-frame clones only, with some absent. The sample carries roughly 160,000 clones, around 72% recorded once. Input material: peripheral blood. These receptor sequences come from a woman over 75 with acute or convalescent COVID-19. Both conserved end residues are trimmed from each CDR3. Each record gives: J gene, V gene, CDR3 protein.

j_gene: TRBJ2-7
v_gene: TRBV5-1
CDR3aa: ASSPAGGGNEQY

j_gene: TRBJ2-3
v_gene: TRBV27
CDR3aa: ASSLSGEGQARPQY

j_gene: TRBJ2-7
v_gene: TRBV24-1
CDR3aa: ATSTAGANYEQY

j_gene: TRBJ2-7
v_gene: TRBV27
CDR3aa: ASSLFPGSPYEQY

j_gene: TRBJ2-1
v_gene: TRBV5-1
CDR3aa: ASSYSGTHNYNEQF

j_gene: TRBJ2-5
v_gene: TRBV5-4
CDR3aa: ASSPTSAPLETQY

j_gene: TRBJ2-1
v_gene: TRBV7-2
CDR3aa: ASSLGSVGGPQGWQF

j_gene: TRBJ2-1
v_gene: TRBV5-1
CDR3aa: ASSSQGEQF

j_gene: TRBJ1-2
v_gene: TRBV4-2
CDR3aa: ASSQDIRDSLSGYT

j_gene: TRBJ2-3
v_gene: TRBV4-3
CDR3aa: ASSQGESGTDTQY

j_gene: TRBJ1-1
v_gene: TRBV19
CDR3aa: ASSGGHLTGDTEAF

j_gene: TRBJ1-5
v_gene: TRBV19
CDR3aa: ASSITSGIGQPQH

j_gene: TRBJ1-5
v_gene: TRBV7-9
CDR3aa: ASGIQGNQPQH

j_gene: TRBJ2-2
v_gene: TRBV19
CDR3aa: ASSTFQDGELF

j_gene: TRBJ1-4
v_gene: TRBV25-1
CDR3aa: ASGRQGGNEKLF

j_gene: TRBJ1-2
v_gene: TRBV18
CDR3aa: ASSTGQDGGYT

j_gene: TRBJ1-5
v_gene: TRBV2
CDR3aa: ASSETSGSHQPQH

j_gene: TRBJ2-7
v_gene: TRBV18
CDR3aa: ASSPRSDSSYEQY

j_gene: TRBJ1-1
v_gene: TRBV18
CDR3aa: ASSPREDTEAF

j_gene: TRBJ1-6
v_gene: TRBV7-3
CDR3aa: ASSLTGRSNSPLH

j_gene: TRBJ1-2
v_gene: TRBV5-6
CDR3aa: ASSETGKGDGYT

j_gene: TRBJ2-1
v_gene: TRBV2
CDR3aa: ASQNEGEQF

j_gene: TRBJ2-5
v_gene: TRBV5-1
CDR3aa: ASRGSGETQY

j_gene: TRBJ2-7
v_gene: TRBV6-2/TRBV6-3
CDR3aa: ASSSEQPITGTGVYEQY

j_gene: TRBJ1-5
v_gene: TRBV28
CDR3aa: ASSQDRAYQPQH

j_gene: TRBJ1-1
v_gene: TRBV12-3/TRBV12-4
CDR3aa: ASSGETEAF

j_gene: TRBJ1-1
v_gene: TRBV30
CDR3aa: AWMVGVEAF

j_gene: TRBJ1-3
v_gene: TRBV30
CDR3aa: AWSMSGNTIY

j_gene: TRBJ2-1
v_gene: TRBV11-2
CDR3aa: ASNRGGTSSYNEQF

j_gene: TRBJ1-3
v_gene: TRBV9
CDR3aa: ASSAGQATGNTIY

j_gene: TRBJ2-2
v_gene: TRBV28
CDR3aa: ASSLEGVGTGELF

j_gene: TRBJ1-5
v_gene: TRBV2
CDR3aa: ASSGGRDIYQPQH

j_gene: TRBJ2-2
v_gene: TRBV9
CDR3aa: ASSVGTGGAGGELF

j_gene: TRBJ1-6
v_gene: TRBV5-1
CDR3aa: ASSLGQGVTYNSPLH

j_gene: TRBJ2-4
v_gene: TRBV28
CDR3aa: ASSEGRGVNIQY

j_gene: TRBJ2-3
v_gene: TRBV30
CDR3aa: ACRESTDTQY

j_gene: TRBJ1-4
v_gene: TRBV24-1
CDR3aa: ATSLRQGEGEKLF

j_gene: TRBJ1-2
v_gene: TRBV29-1
CDR3aa: SVDPRGGRLDGYT

j_gene: TRBJ2-5
v_gene: TRBV19
CDR3aa: ASSPVGETQY

j_gene: TRBJ1-5
v_gene: TRBV5-1
CDR3aa: ASSLDRGHQPQH

j_gene: TRBJ1-2
v_gene: TRBV2
CDR3aa: ASSLGEGGYT

j_gene: TRBJ1-2
v_gene: TRBV29-1
CDR3aa: SVGGQGGIGH

j_gene: TRBJ1-1
v_gene: TRBV30
CDR3aa: AWSRVLDTEAF

j_gene: TRBJ1-1
v_gene: TRBV19
CDR3aa: ASTFGQANTEAF

j_gene: TRBJ2-1
v_gene: TRBV2
CDR3aa: ASTTTGTRNEQF

j_gene: TRBJ2-1
v_gene: TRBV7-2
CDR3aa: ASSPHRRGGGYNEQF

j_gene: TRBJ2-1
v_gene: TRBV7-9
CDR3aa: ASSSKREGGDEQF

j_gene: TRBJ2-2
v_gene: TRBV7-3
CDR3aa: ASSPIAGDTTGELF

j_gene: TRBJ2-3
v_gene: TRBV3-1/TRBV3-2
CDR3aa: ASSWGTTPTDTQY

j_gene: TRBJ2-1
v_gene: TRBV28
CDR3aa: ASSAGDFVFAQF

j_gene: TRBJ2-7
v_gene: TRBV5-1
CDR3aa: ASSSGAVLYEQY

j_gene: TRBJ2-1
v_gene: TRBV9
CDR3aa: ASGVQGSSYNEQF

j_gene: TRBJ2-7
v_gene: TRBV7-9
CDR3aa: ASRQAGGYEQY

j_gene: TRBJ1-5
v_gene: TRBV5-6
CDR3aa: ASSFLRDNQPQH